This T cell receptor (beta chain) was recorded in a study of cytomegalovirus exposure and HLA in healthy donors. Study-wide results and caveats: Reportedly, TCR beta sequences accurately predicted HLA-A and HLA-B alleles in most subjects.

In its sample, this clone was seen once. Its antigen is unknown. Use of 60 Vbeta and 13 Jbeta primers characterized the PCR. The method was immunoSEQ multiplex PCR; TCRdb's version includes in-frame clones alone and lacks a portion of them. The top ten clones hold about 6.8% of a sample with some 130,000 clones, 79% of them seen once. The CDR3 is 15 residues long. The germline V gene has CDR1 KGHSY and CDR2 FQNENV. V lost 7 bases, J lost 4 bases, and 8 bases stayed unmatched. The sample was PBMCs. This TCR was sampled from a man in his forties in good health and CMV-seropositive. This sequence joins TRBV16 and TRBJ1-5, with TRBD1 identical over 9 bases. CDR3 coding DNA: TGTGCCAGCACGAGGGGGGACAGGGAGAATCAGCCCCAGCATTTT. It is translated as CASTRGDRENQPQHF.